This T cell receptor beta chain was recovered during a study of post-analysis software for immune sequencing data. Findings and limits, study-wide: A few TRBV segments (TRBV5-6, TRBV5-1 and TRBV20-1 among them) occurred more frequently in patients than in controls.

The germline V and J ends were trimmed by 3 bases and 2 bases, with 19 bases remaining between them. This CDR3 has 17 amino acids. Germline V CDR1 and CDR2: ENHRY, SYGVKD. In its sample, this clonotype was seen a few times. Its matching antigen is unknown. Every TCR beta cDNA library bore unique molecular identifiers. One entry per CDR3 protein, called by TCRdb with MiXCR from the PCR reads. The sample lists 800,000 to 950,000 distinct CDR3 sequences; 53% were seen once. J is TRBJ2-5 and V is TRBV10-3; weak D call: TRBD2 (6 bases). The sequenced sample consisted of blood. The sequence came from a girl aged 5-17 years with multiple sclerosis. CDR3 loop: CAISESRLGELQETQYF. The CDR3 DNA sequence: TGTGCCATCAGTGAATCCAGACTAGGAGAGCTACAAGAGACCCAGTACTTC.